Listed below are T cell receptor beta chains from one sample, sequenced in a study of CD8+CD57+ T cells in acquired aplastic anemia. TCRdb re-called the reads through MiXCR, storing one row per CDR3 protein. The sample yields some 280,000 distinct CDR3 sequences, approximately 57% seen once. Sequencing input: sorted CD4+, CD8+, or CD8+CD57+ T cells (not recorded which) from PBMCs. These receptors originate from a human donor with severe aplastic anemia or a healthy control (not recorded which). The CDR3 runs from the conserved cysteine through the conserved F or W. Fields, in order: V gene, clone size, CDR3 length, D gene, J gene, CDR3 protein, CDR3 DNA. A D gene is named only where the DNA matches it firmly. Clone size is given for some rows only: seen once, a few or many times, or a class if the clone is expanded.

>TRBV7-2|once|19|-|TRBJ1-2
CASSVRGLLGMGGQGGYTF
TGTGCCAGCAGCGTTCGGGGGTTATTGGGGATGGGAGGTCAAGGGGGCTACACCTTC
>TRBV12-3/TRBV12-4|-|14|TRBD1|TRBJ1-4
CASSWGDRGEKLFF
TGTGCCAGCAGTTGGGGGGACAGGGGGGAAAAACTGTTTTTT
>TRBV7-2|many|16|TRBD1|TRBJ2-7
CASSLRGQALTYEQYF
TGTGCCAGCAGCTTAAGGGGACAGGCTCTCACCTACGAGCAGTACTTC
>TRBV5-1|many|13|-|TRBJ2-7
CASSLEGTYEQYF
TGCGCCAGCAGCTTAGAGGGGACCTACGAGCAGTACTTC
>TRBV15|-|14|-|TRBJ2-7
CATSRDIEAAEQYF
TGTGCCACCAGCAGAGATATTGAGGCGGCTGAGCAGTACTTC
>TRBV20-1|-|16|TRBD2|TRBJ2-1
CSARDTGPSGGYEQFF
TGCAGTGCTAGAGATACGGGGCCTAGCGGGGGCTATGAGCAGTTCTTC
>TRBV2|-|15|TRBD1|TRBJ2-7
CASSLRQGYSYEQYF
TGTGCCAGCAGTCTACGACAGGGCTACTCCTACGAGCAGTACTTC
>TRBV10-3|many|18|TRBD2|TRBJ2-3
CAISKPQRTSGPTDTQYF
TGTGCCATCAGTAAACCACAAAGGACTAGCGGGCCCACAGATACGCAGTATTTT
>TRBV10-3|-|14|-|TRBJ1-3
CAISGVLSGNTIYF
TGTGCCATCAGTGGGGTTCTCTCTGGAAACACCATATATTTT
>TRBV20-1|many|13|TRBD2|TRBJ2-7
CSAGSGGPYEQYF
TGCAGTGCTGGAAGCGGGGGCCCCTACGAGCAGTACTTC
>TRBV6-4|once|15|-|TRBJ2-1
CASSEFVAYPAEQFF
TGTGCCAGCAGTGAGTTTGTGGCCTACCCGGCTGAGCAGTTCTTC
>TRBV20-1|once|15|-|TRBJ1-4
CSARSSGGSNEKLFF
TGCAGTGCTAGATCTAGCGGGGGATCCAATGAAAAACTGTTTTTT
>TRBV5-1|-|14|TRBD1|TRBJ2-5
CASSQQGQEETQYF
TGCGCCAGCAGCCAACAGGGGCAGGAAGAGACCCAGTACTTC
>TRBV7-6|-|13|TRBD2|TRBJ2-2
CASSSGLAGELFF
TGTGCCAGCAGTTCTGGACTAGCCGGGGAGCTGTTTTTT
>TRBV15|-|16|TRBD2|TRBJ2-1
CATSRGSAGGWDEQFF
TGTGCCACCAGCAGAGGTAGCGCGGGAGGGTGGGATGAGCAGTTCTTC
>TRBV15|-|12|-|TRBJ1-2
CATRDLRYGYTF
TGTGCCACCAGGGACCTCCGCTATGGCTACACCTTC
>TRBV5-1|-|15|-|TRBJ2-5
CASSSLGQGQETQYF
TGCGCCAGCAGCTCTCTAGGCCAGGGTCAAGAGACCCAGTACTTC
>TRBV5-1|few|22|TRBD2|TRBJ2-3
CASRSPTSGGRLLTDGTDTQYF
TGCGCCAGCAGAAGCCCCACTAGCGGGGGACGCCTACTTACCGACGGCACAGATACGCAGTATTTT
>TRBV18|many|15|-|TRBJ2-7
CASSPAQMPYYEQYF
TGTGCCAGCTCACCTGCCCAGATGCCATACTACGAGCAGTACTTC
>TRBV5-8|-|16|TRBD1|TRBJ1-4
CASSHGQGAELEKLFF
TGTGCCAGCAGCCACGGACAGGGGGCCGAGCTTGAAAAACTGTTTTTT
>TRBV20-1|-|12|-|TRBJ2-7
CSANPLGYEQYF
TGCAGTGCTAATCCGCTGGGGTACGAGCAGTACTTC
>TRBV4-3|-|15|TRBD1|TRBJ2-7
CASSQVVGQGYEQYF
TGCGCCAGCAGCCAAGTCGTAGGACAGGGGTACGAGCAGTACTTC
>TRBV20-1|many|11|-|TRBJ2-4
CSASARYIQYF
TGCAGTGCATCAGCCCGGTACATTCAGTACTTC
>TRBV7-9|many|13|-|TRBJ2-7
CAGRRGDSYEQYF
TGTGCCGGCCGCCGGGGTGACTCCTACGAGCAGTACTTC
>TRBV29-1|-|17|TRBD2|TRBJ2-1
CSARALAGGLSYNEQFF
TGCAGCGCCCGTGCGTTAGCGGGAGGACTCTCCTACAATGAGCAGTTCTTC
>TRBV7-8|many|15|TRBD1|TRBJ1-5
CASSLERQGIQPQHF
TGTGCCAGCAGCTTAGAACGACAGGGGATTCAGCCCCAGCATTTT
>TRBV2|once|12|-|TRBJ1-2
CASGRGSHGYTF
TGTGCCAGCGGACGGGGGTCACATGGCTACACCTTC
>TRBV24-1|once|13|-|TRBJ2-5
CATSDYGVETQYF
TGTGCCACCAGTGATTACGGGGTAGAGACCCAGTACTTC